A single sample is the source of the 27 T cell receptor beta chains below, sequenced in a study of T cell responses to AZD1222 COVID-19 vaccine. Assay: immunoSEQ multiplex PCR; the TCRdb copy retains only in-frame clones and omits some. This sample has around 130,000 clones, with around 88% found just once. The sample in question was peripheral blood, obtained on day 0 of AZD1222 vaccination. The origin of the receptors is an adult in good health.

V usage is TRBV29-1 and J usage is TRBJ1-1; D is uncertain. V lost 3 bases to trimming and J lost 11 bases, with 7 bases between them. Germline assignment: CDR1 SQVTM and CDR2 ANQGSEA. CDR3 length: 9 amino acids. CDR3 sequence (DNA): TGCAGCGTTGAGGGCCCGGCTTTCTTT. Translation: CSVEGPAFF.

V gene TRBV6-2 or TRBV6-3 combines with J gene TRBJ1-5, with D uncertain. This CDR3 region has 12 residues. V was cut by 4 bases and J by 2 bases, with 3 bases left in between. Germline V gene sequence: CDR1 MNHEY, CDR2 SVGEGT. This CDR3 reads CASSSGNQPQHF. The CDR3 region has the DNA TGTGCCAGCAGTTCAGGCAATCAGCCCCAGCATTTT.

This chain connects TRBV19 to TRBJ2-7, with D unclear. Germline V lookup: CDR1 LNHDA, CDR2 SQIVND (reference sequence). The CDR3 contains 14 residues. Trimming stripped 8 bases from V and 0 bases from J, with 14 bases between. The DNA for the CDR3 is TGTGCCAGTTCAAACCCGGGCAGCTCCTACGAGCAGTACTTC. As protein: CASSNPGSSYEQYF. The full variable domain, with the rest looked up from reference TRBV19 and TRBJ2-7, is DGGITQSPKYLFRKEGQNVTLSCEQNLNHDAMYWYRQDPGQGLRLIYYSQIVNDFQKGDIAEGYSVSREKKESFPLTVTSAQKNPTAFYLCASSNPGSSYEQYFGPGTRLTVT.

This chain links TRBV19 with TRBJ1-4; no clear D. The CDR3 runs to 15 residues. Per germline, CDR1 LNHDA and CDR2 SQIVND (reference sequence). V was pared by 5 bases and J by 0 bases, with 10 bases between. CDR3 sequence (DNA): TGTGCCAGTAGTTCTCCGGTTGCAACTAATGAAAAACTGTTTTTT. Translating it yields CASSSPVATNEKLFF.

This sequence joins TRBV6-5 and TRBJ2-4; D is undetermined. V was pared by 6 bases and J by 5 bases, with 2 bases between. This CDR3 comprises 10 residues. Germline-derived CDR1 and CDR2 are MNHEY and SVGAGI. CDR3 DNA: TGTGCCAGCAGAGAAAACATTCAGTACTTC. Protein: CASRENIQYF.

In this sample, this clone turned up a few times. The chain couples TRBV9 to TRBJ1-2, with a weak D call TRBD1 (6 bases). V gave up 0 bases and J gave up 4 bases, with 19 bases separating them. CDR3 length: 17 amino acids. Germline CDR1 reads SGDLS; CDR2 reads YYNGEE. The CDR3 DNA reads TGTGCCAGCAGCGTAGGTTTCGGGGGGCGCGATATCTATGGCTACACCTTC. It yields the protein CASSVGFGGRDIYGYTF.

This chain joins TRBV11-2 and TRBJ2-3, with TRBD2 matching over 8 bases. Germline loops: CDR1 SGHAT, CDR2 FQNNGV. The CDR3 is 16 amino acids. With 5 bases clipped from V and 4 bases from J, the junction kept 11 bases outside the gene matches. The CDR3 here is CASSDLSGSVSDTQYF. In nucleotides, the CDR3 is TGTGCCAGCAGCGACCTAAGCGGGAGTGTGTCAGATACGCAGTATTTT.

This clone was observed a single time. The chain joins TRBV2 to TRBJ2-5; D is undetermined. V was pared by 6 bases and J by 0 bases, with 14 bases between. Germline V gene data show CDR1 as SNHLY and CDR2 as FYNNEI. The CDR3 consists of 15 residues. The CDR3 coding sequence is TGTGCCAGCAGGGAAAGGACGACGTACCAAGAGACCCAGTACTTC. Residues: CASRERTTYQETQYF.

This chain connects TRBV28 to TRBJ1-5; D is perhaps TRBD1 (6 bases). Germline CDR1 reads MDHEN; CDR2 reads SYDVKM. V was cut by 8 bases and J by 0 bases, with 20 bases left in between. This CDR3 contains 17 residues. In nucleotides, the CDR3 is TGTGCCAGCGGCCGGGGGAACCACAGGGATAGCAATCAGCCCCAGCATTTT. Encoded protein: CASGRGNHRDSNQPQHF.

This clone was seen once. This rearrangement joins TRBV3-1 (or the pseudogene TRBV3-2) to TRBJ2-2; maybe TRBD2 (6 bases). Trimming removed 1 base from V and 11 bases from J, with 17 bases in between. This CDR3 is built from 15 residues. Germline V gene data show CDR1 as LGHDT and CDR2 as YNNKEL (reference sequence). The CDR3 loop is CASSQVGRGTAELFF. In nucleotides, the CDR3 is TGTGCCAGCAGCCAAGTGGGGCGGGGCACCGCAGAGCTGTTTTTT.

This clone appeared a single time. The chain employs TRBV7-2 and TRBJ2-7; 8 nucleotides match TRBD2. Trimming at V came to 4 bases and at J to 3 bases, leaving 5 bases not matched to a gene. The CDR3 runs 14 residues. Germline CDR1 reads SGHTA; CDR2 reads FQGNSA. CDR3 nucleotides: TGTGCCAGCAGCTCCCGACTAGCGAGCTACGAGCAGTACTTC. Residues: CASSSRLASYEQYF.

The chain uses TRBV5-1 and TRBJ2-7; the D gene is possibly TRBD2 (5 bases). Germline V gives CDR1 SGHRS, CDR2 YFSETQ. The CDR3 runs to 12 residues. V was shortened by 4 bases and J by 0 bases, with 5 bases between the two germline ends. CDR3 bases: TGCGCCAGCAGCGGGAGCTCCTACGAGCAGTACTTC. Amino acids: CASSGSSYEQYF.

This rearrangement joins TRBV6-1 to TRBJ1-2; D is possibly TRBD1 (5 bases). This CDR3 spans 12 amino acids. Germline V gene lookup returns CDR1 MNHNS and CDR2 SASEGT. V was trimmed by 3 bases and J by 7 bases, leaving 9 bases between them. The CDR3 protein is CASSEAGLGYTF. The DNA of the CDR3 is TGTGCCAGCAGTGAGGCAGGGCTTGGCTACACCTTC.

The CDR3 DNA sequence: TGTGCCAGCAGCGTAGGAGGGATCGACAATCAGCCCCAGCATTTT. It yields the protein CASSVGGIDNQPQHF. The chain has TRBV9 and TRBJ1-5; the D is unclear. This CDR3 has 15 residues. CDR1 and CDR2 (germline): SGDLS, YYNGEE. Trimming cost V 0 bases and J 3 bases, with 10 bases left between them.

In this sample, this clone turned up once. V usage is TRBV12-3 or TRBV12-4 and J usage is TRBJ2-5, with D hard to call. The CDR3 runs to 12 residues. Trimming took 4 bases from V and 1 from J, leaving 4 bases between them. As DNA, the CDR3 is TGTGCCAGCAGTTATCTCCAAGAGACCCAGTACTTC. Protein product: CASSYLQETQYF.

The V and J genes are TRBV18 and TRBJ2-7; TRBD1 is a possible D gene (6 bases). CDR3 size: 14 residues. Germline V CDR1 and CDR2: KGHSH, LQKENI. Trimming stripped 4 bases from V and 5 bases from J, with 15 bases between. The CDR3 sequence is CASSLGGRPDEQYF. The CDR3 DNA reads TGTGCCAGCTCACTTGGGGGCAGGCCGGACGAGCAGTACTTC.

The chain links TRBV7-9 to TRBJ2-7; TRBD2 matches at 11 bases. Germline CDR1 reads SEHNR; CDR2 reads FQNEAQ (reference sequence). This CDR3 contains 14 residues. Trimming took 3 bases from V and 3 from J; bases not matched to a gene: 1. CDR3 region: CASSFLAGGYEQYF. As DNA, the CDR3 is TGTGCCAGCAGCTTTCTAGCGGGAGGCTACGAGCAGTACTTC.

This clone was found a few times. This sequence joins TRBV7-8 and TRBJ1-5; D is possibly TRBD1 (5 bases). Deletions cut 4 bases from V and 7 bases from J, with 17 bases between. The germline gives CDR1 SGHVS, CDR2 FQNEAQ. The CDR3 is made up of 15 amino acids. The CDR3 DNA reads TGTGCCAGCAGCTCGGGGGTAAGCAGTGTCCAGCCCCAGCATTTT. This codes for CASSSGVSSVQPQHF. Drawing the rest from reference TRBV7-8 and TRBJ1-5, the complete variable domain is GAGVSQSPRYKVAKRGQDVALRCDPISGHVSLFWYQQALGQGPEFLTYFQNEAQLDKSGLPSDRFFAERPEGSVSTLKIQRTQQEDSAVYLCASSSGVSSVQPQHFGDGTRLSIL.

The CDR3 nucleotides read TGTGCCAGCAGCTTAGCAGGGGGAGGTGAGCAGTTCTTC. Amino acid sequence: CASSLAGGGEQFF. The chain links TRBV7-2 to TRBJ2-1; perhaps D is TRBD1 or TRBD2 (6 bases each). Deletions cut 0 bases from V and 9 bases from J, with 9 bases between. The CDR3 length is 13 residues. The germline CDR1 and CDR2 sequences are SGHTA and FQGNSA.

The V call is TRBV5-1, the J call TRBJ2-6; 13 nucleotides match TRBD2. The CDR3 loop spans 19 amino acids. With V trimmed by 2 bases and J by 0 bases, 5 bases remained unmatched. Germline-derived CDR1 and CDR2 are SGHRS and YFSETQ. Here the CDR3 reads CASSLGGLAGASGANVLTF. CDR3 in DNA: TGCGCCAGCAGCTTAGGAGGACTAGCGGGGGCCTCTGGGGCCAACGTCCTGACTTTC.

V usage is TRBV7-6 and J usage is TRBJ2-1; the D gene is possibly TRBD1 (6 bases). This CDR3 comprises 16 residues. V shed 5 bases and J shed 1 base, with 15 bases lying between them. Germline V gene data show CDR1 as SGHVS and CDR2 as FNYEAQ. CDR3 region: CASSILRDTSYNEQFF. For the CDR3, the DNA is TGTGCCAGCAGCATCCTCCGGGACACTTCCTACAATGAGCAGTTCTTC. Full variable domain (rest looked up from reference TRBV7-6 and TRBJ2-1): GAGVSQSPRYKVTKRGQDVALRCDPISGHVSLYWYRQALGQGPEFLTYFNYEAQQDKSGLPNDRFSAERPEGSISTLTIQRTEQRDSAMYRCASSILRDTSYNEQFFGPGTRLTVL.

This chain links TRBV12-5 with TRBJ1-3; D is uncertain. The CDR3 has 12 amino acids. CDR1 is LGHNT, CDR2 FRNRAP, per germline. Trimming cost V 1 base and J 5 bases, with 3 bases left between them. This CDR3 reads CASGLDRNTIYF. DNA of the CDR3: TGTGCTAGTGGTTTGGACAGAAACACCATATATTTT.

This clone is a singleton in its sample. The J gene is TRBJ2-7, the V gene TRBV4-3; tentatively, D is TRBD2 (5 bases). Trimming took off 1 base at V and 5 bases at J, with 12 bases between the two ends. The CDR3 is made up of 14 amino acids. Germline CDR1 LGHNA, CDR2 YSLEER. The CDR3 spells CASSQGFDGNEQYF. The DNA for the CDR3 is TGCGCCAGCAGCCAAGGTTTCGACGGGAACGAGCAGTACTTC.

The chain links TRBV28 to TRBJ1-2; 8 bases are a match to TRBD1. Trimming at V came to 0 bases and at J to 8 bases, leaving 8 bases not matched to a gene. The germline gives CDR1 MDHEN, CDR2 SYDVKM. The CDR3 is made up of 15 amino acids. CDR3 loop: CASSLWATGAFGYTF. The DNA of the CDR3 is TGTGCCAGCAGTTTATGGGCGACAGGGGCTTTCGGCTACACCTTC.

This chain connects TRBV4-3 to TRBJ1-3; D is unclear. The germline gives CDR1 LGHNA, CDR2 YSLEER. V lost 1 base to trimming and J lost 0 bases, with 13 bases between them. The CDR3 covers 17 residues. The CDR3 DNA reads TGCGCCAGCAGCCAAGGTTCAGGTTGGGGCTCTGGAAACACCATATATTTT. Protein product: CASSQGSGWGSGNTIYF.

The chain couples TRBV28 to TRBJ2-3; 8 bases are shared with TRBD2. Germline V gives CDR1 MDHEN, CDR2 SYDVKM. This CDR3 is 14 amino acids long. V shed 5 bases, J shed 3 bases, and the junction held 4 bases outside the gene matches. CDR3 DNA sequence: TGTGCCAGCAGTCTTAGCGGGACGACAGATACGCAGTATTTT. It specifies CASSLSGTTDTQYF.

The rearrangement joins TRBV30 to TRBJ1-4; D uncertain. The CDR3 has 13 amino acids. V dropped 5 bases and J dropped 3 bases, with 10 bases sitting between them. The germline gives CDR1 GTSNPN, CDR2 SVGIG (reference sequence). This chain's CDR3 is CAWGLSANEKLFF. DNA of the CDR3: TGTGCCTGGGGGTTATCCGCTAATGAAAAACTGTTTTTT.